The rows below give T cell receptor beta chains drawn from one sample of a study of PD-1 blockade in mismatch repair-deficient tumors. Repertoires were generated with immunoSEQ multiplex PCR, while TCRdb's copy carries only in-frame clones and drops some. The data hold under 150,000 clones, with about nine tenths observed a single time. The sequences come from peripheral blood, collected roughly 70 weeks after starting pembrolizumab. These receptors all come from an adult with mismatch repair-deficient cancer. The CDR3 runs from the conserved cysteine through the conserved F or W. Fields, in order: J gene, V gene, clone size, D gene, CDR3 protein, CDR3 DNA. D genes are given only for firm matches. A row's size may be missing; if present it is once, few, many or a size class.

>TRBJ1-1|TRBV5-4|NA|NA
CASSPAGSTEAFF
TGTGCCAGCAGCCCAGCAGGGAGCACTGAAGCTTTCTTT
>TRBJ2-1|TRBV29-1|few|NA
CSVEGRVWQNYDEQFF
TGCAGCGTTGAAGGAAGGGTCTGGCAGAATTACGATGAGCAGTTCTTC
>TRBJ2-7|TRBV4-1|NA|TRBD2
CASSQEGLGGREQYF
TGCGCCAGCAGCCAAGAGGGACTAGGGGGGCGGGAGCAGTACTTC
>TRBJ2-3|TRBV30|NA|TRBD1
CAWGPGGGTDTQYF
TGTGCCTGGGGACCAGGGGGCGGGACAGATACGCAGTATTTT
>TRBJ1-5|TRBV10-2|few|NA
CASSEAAPNQPQHF
TGCGCCAGCAGTGAGGCGGCACCTAATCAGCCCCAGCATTTT
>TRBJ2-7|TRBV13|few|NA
CASSSGAQYEQYF
TGTGCCAGCAGCTCCGGGGCCCAGTACGAGCAGTACTTC
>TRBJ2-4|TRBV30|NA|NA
CAWSVVFNIQYF
TGTGCCTGGAGTGTAGTTTTTAACATTCAGTACTTC
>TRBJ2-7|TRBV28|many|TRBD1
CASSPQGAFWEQYF
TGTGCCAGCAGTCCACAGGGGGCCTTCTGGGAGCAGTACTTC
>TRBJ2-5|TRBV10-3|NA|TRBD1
CAIRAGTAKEETQYF
TGTGCCATCAGAGCCGGGACAGCCAAAGAAGAGACCCAGTACTTC
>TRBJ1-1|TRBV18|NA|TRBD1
CASRTGETEAFF
TGTGCCAGCCGGACAGGGGAAACTGAAGCTTTCTTT
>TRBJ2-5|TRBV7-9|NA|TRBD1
CASSFFDRVGETQYF
TGTGCCAGCAGCTTTTTTGACAGGGTCGGAGAGACCCAGTACTTC
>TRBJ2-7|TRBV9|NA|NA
CASSPGTLVSVEQYF
TGTGCCAGCAGCCCCGGGACACTTGTCTCCGTCGAGCAGTACTTC
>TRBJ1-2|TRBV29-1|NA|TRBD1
CSVDRGQGALNYGYTF
TGCAGCGTTGATAGAGGACAGGGGGCCCTAAACTATGGCTACACCTTC
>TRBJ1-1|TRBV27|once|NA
CASSEGFGLDTEAFF
TGTGCCAGCAGTGAAGGGTTTGGGTTGGACACTGAAGCTTTCTTT
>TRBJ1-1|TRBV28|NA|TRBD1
CATLRGPRNTEAFF
TGTGCCACCTTGAGGGGGCCGAGGAACACTGAAGCTTTCTTT
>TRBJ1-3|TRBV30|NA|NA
CAWSYGAAGNTIYF
TGTGCCTGGAGTTATGGGGCAGCTGGAAACACCATATATTTT
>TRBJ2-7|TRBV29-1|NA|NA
CSVRGYGSSYEQYF
TGCAGCGTTAGGGGCTACGGGAGTTCCTACGAGCAGTACTTC
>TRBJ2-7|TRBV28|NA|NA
CASSFGRAYEQYF
TGTGCCAGCAGTTTCGGCAGGGCCTACGAGCAGTACTTC
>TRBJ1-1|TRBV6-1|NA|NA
CASSIYGNTEAFF
TGTGCCAGCAGTATCTATGGGAACACTGAAGCTTTCTTT
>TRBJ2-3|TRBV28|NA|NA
CASSSGSTDTQYF
TGTGCCAGCAGTTCCGGGTCCACAGATACGCAGTATTTT
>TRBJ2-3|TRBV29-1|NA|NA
CSVRVATQYF
TGCAGCGTTCGAGTGGCTACGCAGTATTTT
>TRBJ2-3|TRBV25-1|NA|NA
CASRLTDTQYF
TGTGCCAGCAGACTCACAGATACGCAGTATTTT
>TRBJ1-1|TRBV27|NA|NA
CASSLFGGNTEAFF
TGTGCCAGCAGTTTATTTGGCGGGAACACTGAAGCTTTCTTT
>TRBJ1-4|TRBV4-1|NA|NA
CASSHIGHPNQEKLFF
TGCGCCAGCAGCCACATAGGACACCCTAATCAGGAGAAACTGTTTTTT
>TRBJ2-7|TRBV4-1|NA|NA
CASSQGSGTYEQYF
TGCGCCAGCAGCCAAGGCTCGGGGACCTACGAGCAGTACTTC
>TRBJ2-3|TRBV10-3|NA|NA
CAISVASTDTQYF
TGTGCCATCAGTGTAGCTAGCACAGATACGCAGTATTTT
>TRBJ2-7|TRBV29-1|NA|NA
CSVRSSGEQYF
TGCAGCGTCCGTTCCTCGGGGGAGCAGTACTTC
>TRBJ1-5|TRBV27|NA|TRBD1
CARYTGQGHQPQHF
TGTGCCAGATATACGGGACAGGGGCATCAGCCCCAGCATTTT
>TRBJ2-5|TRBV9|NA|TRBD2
CASSVAGGGLGETQYF
TGTGCCAGCAGCGTAGCTGGGGGGGGACTAGGTGAGACCCAGTACTTC
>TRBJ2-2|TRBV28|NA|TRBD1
CASTDGTGSAGELFF
TGTGCCAGCACCGATGGGACAGGGTCGGCCGGGGAGCTGTTTTTT
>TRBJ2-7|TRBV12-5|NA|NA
CASGLVHGQQHEQYF
TGTGCTAGTGGTTTGGTACATGGACAGCAACACGAGCAGTACTTC
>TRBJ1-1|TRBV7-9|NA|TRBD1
CASSLVRGSTEAFF
TGTGCCAGCAGCTTAGTCAGGGGGAGCACTGAAGCTTTCTTT
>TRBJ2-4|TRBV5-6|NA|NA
CASSTGQRNIQYF
TGTGCCAGCAGCACTGGACAGAGGAACATTCAGTACTTC
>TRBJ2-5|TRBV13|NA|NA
CASSLRRGQETQYF
TGTGCCAGCAGCTTACGCAGGGGCCAAGAGACCCAGTACTTC